The clone carrying this T cell receptor beta chain appeared once. TCRdb keeps only in-frame clones here, not all; method: immunoSEQ multiplex PCR. The sample holds about 280,000 clones, about nine tenths seen once. With 0 bases removed from V and 1 base from J, the gap between germline ends came to 7 bases. This CDR3 is 14 amino acids long. CDR1 and CDR2 (germline): MNHEY, SVGAGI. This specimen comes from a study of blood T cell repertoires in COVID-19. The source material was peripheral blood. This sequence was found in a woman under 40 with COVID-19, enrolled during active disease. This chain joins TRBV6-5 and TRBJ2-7; weak D call: TRBD2 (5 bases). CDR3 protein: CASSYSGRSYEQYF. As DNA, the CDR3 is TGTGCCAGCAGTTACTCGGGGAGATCCTACGAGCAGTACTTC.